The clone carrying this TCR beta chain was detected a few times. This sample is part of a study of blood T cell repertoires in COVID-19. Assay used: immunoSEQ multiplex PCR; TCRdb lists only in-frame clones, some missing. Of about 140,000 clones in the sample, 87% were seen once. V gave up 2 bases and J gave up 3 bases; unmatched junction bases: 4. CDR3 length equals 14 residues. Germline lookup yields CDR1 SGHRS and CDR2 YFSETQ. The clonotype was recovered from a woman aged 40 to 49 with acute or convalescent COVID-19. The chain employs TRBV5-1 and TRBJ2-7, with 8 bases that match TRBD1. Sequencing input: peripheral blood. This CDR3 reads CASSFSRGLYEQYF. The CDR3 DNA reads TGCGCCAGCAGCTTTAGCAGGGGGCTCTACGAGCAGTACTTC.